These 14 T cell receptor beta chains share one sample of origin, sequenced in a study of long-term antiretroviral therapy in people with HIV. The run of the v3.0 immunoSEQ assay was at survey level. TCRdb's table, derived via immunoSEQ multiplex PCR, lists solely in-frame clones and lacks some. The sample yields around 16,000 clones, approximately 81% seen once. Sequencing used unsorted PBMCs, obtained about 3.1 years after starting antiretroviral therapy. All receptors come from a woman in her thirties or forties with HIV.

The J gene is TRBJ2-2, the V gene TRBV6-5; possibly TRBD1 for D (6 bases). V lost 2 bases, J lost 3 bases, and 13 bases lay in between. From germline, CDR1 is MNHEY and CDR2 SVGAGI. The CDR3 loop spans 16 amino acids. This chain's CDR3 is CASSYQGTWDTGELFF. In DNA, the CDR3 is TGTGCCAGCAGTTACCAGGGGACCTGGGACACCGGGGAGCTGTTTTTT.

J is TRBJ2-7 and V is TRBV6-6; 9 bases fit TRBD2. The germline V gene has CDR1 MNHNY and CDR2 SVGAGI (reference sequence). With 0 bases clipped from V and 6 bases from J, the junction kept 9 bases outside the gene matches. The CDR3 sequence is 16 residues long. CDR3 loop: CASSYSISGGSREQYF. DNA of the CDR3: TGTGCCAGCAGTTACTCTATTAGCGGGGGTTCCCGCGAGCAGTACTTC.

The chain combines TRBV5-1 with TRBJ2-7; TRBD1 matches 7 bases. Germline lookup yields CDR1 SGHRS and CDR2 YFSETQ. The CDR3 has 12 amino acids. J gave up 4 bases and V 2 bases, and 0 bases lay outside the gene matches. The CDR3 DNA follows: TGCGCCAGCAGCTTACAGGGGTACGAGCAGTACTTC. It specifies CASSLQGYEQYF.

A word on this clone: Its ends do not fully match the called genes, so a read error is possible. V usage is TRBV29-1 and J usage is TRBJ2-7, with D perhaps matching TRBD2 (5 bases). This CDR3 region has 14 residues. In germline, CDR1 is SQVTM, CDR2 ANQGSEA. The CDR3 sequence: CSAGLSGNSYGQYF. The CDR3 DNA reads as TGCAGCGCCGGGCTTTCCGGGAACTCCTACGGGCAGTACTTC.

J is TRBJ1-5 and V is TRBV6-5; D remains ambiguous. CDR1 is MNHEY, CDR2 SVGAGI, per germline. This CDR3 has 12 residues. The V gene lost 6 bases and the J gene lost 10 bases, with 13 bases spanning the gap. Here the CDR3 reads CASSREGHPQHF. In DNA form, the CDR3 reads TGTGCCAGCAGCCGGGAGGGCCACCCCCAGCATTTT.

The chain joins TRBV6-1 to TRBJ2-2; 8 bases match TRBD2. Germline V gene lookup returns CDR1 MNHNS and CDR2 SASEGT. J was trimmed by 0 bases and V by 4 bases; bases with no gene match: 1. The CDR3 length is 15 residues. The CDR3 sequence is CASSVGLANTGELFF. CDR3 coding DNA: TGTGCCAGCAGTGTGGGACTAGCGAACACCGGGGAGCTGTTTTTT.

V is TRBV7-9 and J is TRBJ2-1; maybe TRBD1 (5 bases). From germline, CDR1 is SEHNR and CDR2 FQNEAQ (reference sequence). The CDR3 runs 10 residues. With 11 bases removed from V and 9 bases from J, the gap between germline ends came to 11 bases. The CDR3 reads CAQGVGEQFF. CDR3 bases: TGTGCCCAAGGGGTTGGTGAGCAGTTCTTC.

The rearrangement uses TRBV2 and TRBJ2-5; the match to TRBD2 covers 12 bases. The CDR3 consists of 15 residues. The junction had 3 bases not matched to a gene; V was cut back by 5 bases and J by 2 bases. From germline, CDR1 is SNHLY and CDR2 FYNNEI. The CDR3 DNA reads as TGTGCCAGCAGTCCAGGACTAGCGGGACAAGAGACCCAGTACTTC. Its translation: CASSPGLAGQETQYF.

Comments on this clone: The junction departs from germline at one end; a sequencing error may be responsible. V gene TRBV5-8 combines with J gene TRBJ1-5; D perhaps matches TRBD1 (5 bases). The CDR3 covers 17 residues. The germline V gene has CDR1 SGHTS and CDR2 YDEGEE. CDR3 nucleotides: TGTGCCAGCAGCTTGGGGGTGGGGGGTTCTGTGAATCGGCCCCAGCATTTT. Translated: CASSLGVGGSVNRPQHF. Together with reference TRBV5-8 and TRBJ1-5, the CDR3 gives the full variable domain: EAGVTQSPTHLIKTRGQQATLRCSPISGHTSVYWYQQALGLGLQFLLWYDEGEERNRGNFPPRFSGRQFPNYSSELNVNALELEDSALYLCASSLGVGGSVNRPQHFGDGTRLSIL.

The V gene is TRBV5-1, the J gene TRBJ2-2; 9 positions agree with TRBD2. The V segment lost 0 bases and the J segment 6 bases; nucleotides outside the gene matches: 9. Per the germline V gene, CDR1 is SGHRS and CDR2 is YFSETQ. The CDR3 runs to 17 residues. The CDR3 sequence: CASSLGGVAGASGELFF. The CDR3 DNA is TGCGCCAGCAGCTTGGGAGGCGTAGCGGGAGCCTCCGGGGAGCTGTTTTTT.

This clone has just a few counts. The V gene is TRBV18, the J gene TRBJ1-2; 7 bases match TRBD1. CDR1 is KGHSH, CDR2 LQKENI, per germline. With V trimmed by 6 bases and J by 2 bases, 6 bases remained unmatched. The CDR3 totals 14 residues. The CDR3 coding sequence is TGTGCCAGCTCTCTCACAGGGGAGAACTATGGCTACACCTTC. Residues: CASSLTGENYGYTF.

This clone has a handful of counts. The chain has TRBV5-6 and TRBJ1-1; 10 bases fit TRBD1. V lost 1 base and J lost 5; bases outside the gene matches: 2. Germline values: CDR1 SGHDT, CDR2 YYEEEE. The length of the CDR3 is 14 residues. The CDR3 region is CASSLRDRGTEAFF. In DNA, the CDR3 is TGTGCCAGCAGCTTGCGGGACAGGGGAACTGAAGCTTTCTTT.

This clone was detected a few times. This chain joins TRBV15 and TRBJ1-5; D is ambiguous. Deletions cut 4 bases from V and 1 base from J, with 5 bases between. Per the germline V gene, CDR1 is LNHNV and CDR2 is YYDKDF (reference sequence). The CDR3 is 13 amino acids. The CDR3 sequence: CATSKESNQPQHF. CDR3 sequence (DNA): TGTGCCACCAGCAAGGAGAGCAATCAGCCCCAGCATTTT.

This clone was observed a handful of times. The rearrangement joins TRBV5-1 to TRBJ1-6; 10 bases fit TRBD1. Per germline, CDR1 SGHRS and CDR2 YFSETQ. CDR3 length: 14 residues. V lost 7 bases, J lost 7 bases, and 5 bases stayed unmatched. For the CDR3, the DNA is TGCGCCAGCCGCCGGACAGGGGGAAATTCACCCCTCCACTTT. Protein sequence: CASRRTGGNSPLHF.